Presented here are 9 T cell receptor beta chains from one specimen sequenced in a study of shared clonotypes between healthy human individuals. The method was immunoSEQ multiplex PCR; TCRdb's version includes in-frame clones alone and lacks a portion of them. The table lists about 710,000 clones, around four fifths of them singletons. The sequencing sample was made of memory CD4+ T cells sorted from blood. Subset indicated: CD45RA-negative fraction. Receptors were obtained from a woman in her thirties in good health.

J is TRBJ2-3 and V is TRBV7-2; D is possibly TRBD1 (6 bases). The CDR3 consists of 15 residues. The germline CDR1 and CDR2 sequences are SGHTA and FQGNSA. V lost 0 bases to trimming and J lost 0 bases, with 7 bases between them. CDR3 DNA sequence: TGTGCCAGCAGCTTAGCAGGGGGTAGCACAGATACGCAGTATTTT. Translating gives CASSLAGGSTDTQYF.

The chain uses TRBV4-2 and TRBJ2-1; the match to TRBD2 covers 14 bases. Germline loops: CDR1 LGHNA, CDR2 YNFKEQ. Trimming removed 2 bases from V and 8 bases from J; junction bases left unmatched: 2. The CDR3 has 15 residues. The CDR3 sequence is CASSQPGLAGDEQFF. As DNA, the CDR3 is TGTGCCAGCAGCCAACCGGGACTAGCGGGAGATGAGCAGTTCTTC.

This clone was counted only a few times. Other nucleotide sequences in the sample specify the same CDR3. The chain combines TRBV5-1 with TRBJ2-1; no firm D call. V lost 6 bases and J lost 0, with 13 bases in between. In germline, CDR1 is SGHRS, CDR2 YFSETQ. The length of the CDR3 is 15 residues. The CDR3, as DNA: TGCGCCAGCACGCTCGACTCGAGCTCCTACAATGAGCAGTTCTTC. This gives the protein CASTLDSSSYNEQFF.

V and J are TRBV2 and TRBJ1-4; TRBD1 might be the D (6 bases). Trimming removed 8 bases from V and 8 bases from J, with 18 bases in between. The CDR3 totals 14 residues. Germline values: CDR1 SNHLY, CDR2 FYNNEI. The CDR3, as DNA: TGTGCCAGCCAACTATCAGGGGTCGGGGAAAAACTGTTTTTT. Translated: CASQLSGVGEKLFF.

This chain joins TRBV19 and TRBJ2-6; a weak D match, TRBD1 (6 bases). Germline CDR1 is LNHDA and CDR2 is SQIVND (reference sequence). V lost 7 bases and J lost 2, with 12 bases in between. The CDR3 is made up of 15 amino acids. The chain's CDR3 is CASTLQGPGANVLTF. The CDR3 DNA follows: TGTGCCAGTACTCTACAGGGCCCTGGGGCCAACGTCCTGACTTTC. Looking up the rest from reference TRBV19 and TRBJ2-6 gives the full variable domain: DGGITQSPKYLFRKEGQNVTLSCEQNLNHDAMYWYRQDPGQGLRLIYYSQIVNDFQKGDIAEGYSVSREKKESFPLTVTSAQKNPTAFYLCASTLQGPGANVLTFGAGSRLTVL.

This clone was seen a handful of times. A much more abundant neighbour one base away suggests this may be a read error. Additional DNA sequences in this sample encode the identical CDR3. The chain links TRBV28 to TRBJ2-3, with D possibly being TRBD2 (5 bases). The V gene's germline CDR1 is MDHEN and CDR2 SYDVKM. The CDR3 is 13 residues long. V lost 2 bases and J lost 4, with 7 bases in between. The CDR3 here is CASSLAGADTQYF. The CDR3 region has the DNA TGTGCCAGCAGTTTAGCGGGCGCAGATACGCAGTATTTT.

V usage is TRBV19 and J usage is TRBJ1-5, with a possible D match to TRBD1 (6 bases). This CDR3 has 15 residues. V shed 4 bases and J shed 5 bases, with 15 bases lying between them. The germline gives CDR1 LNHDA, CDR2 SQIVND (reference sequence). CDR3 nucleotide sequence: TGTGCCAGTAGTAAAACGGGGGGCGCAGATCAGCCCCAGCATTTT. Protein: CASSKTGGADQPQHF.

The chain employs TRBV27 and TRBJ1-5; D ambiguous. From germline, CDR1 is MNHEY and CDR2 SMNVEV (reference sequence). V was cut by 0 bases and J by 7 bases, with 16 bases left in between. This CDR3 spans 16 amino acids. CDR3 region: CASSLSGHRVGQPQHF. For the CDR3, the DNA is TGTGCCAGCAGTTTATCAGGGCATAGGGTCGGGCAGCCCCAGCATTTT.

This clone turned up a few times. The gene calls are TRBV11-3 and TRBJ2-1, with a tentative D call TRBD2 (6 bases). This CDR3 is built from 16 residues. V was cut by 4 bases and J by 3 bases, with 16 bases left in between. Per germline, CDR1 SGHNT and CDR2 YENEEA. The CDR3 DNA is TGTGCCAGCAGCTCGCGACTAGGAGGTATCTACAATGAGCAGTTCTTC. This codes for CASSSRLGGIYNEQFF.